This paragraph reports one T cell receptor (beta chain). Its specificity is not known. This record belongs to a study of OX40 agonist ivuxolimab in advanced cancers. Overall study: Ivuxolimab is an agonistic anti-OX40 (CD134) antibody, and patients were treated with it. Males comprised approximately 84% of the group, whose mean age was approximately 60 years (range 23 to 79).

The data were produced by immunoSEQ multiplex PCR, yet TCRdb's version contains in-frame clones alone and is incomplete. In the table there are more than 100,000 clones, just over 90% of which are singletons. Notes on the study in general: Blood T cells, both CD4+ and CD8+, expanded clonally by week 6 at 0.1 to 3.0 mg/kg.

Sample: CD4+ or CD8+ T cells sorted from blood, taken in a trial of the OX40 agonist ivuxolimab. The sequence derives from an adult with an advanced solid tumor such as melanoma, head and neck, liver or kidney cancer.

The CDR3: CASSFRVVGTRRKETQYF. DNA of the CDR3: TGTGCCAGCAGCTTTAGGGTGGTGGGGACTCGCCGAAAAGAGACCCAGTACTTC. The J gene is TRBJ2-5, the V gene TRBV5-4; D perhaps matches TRBD2 (6 bases). CDR1 SGHNT and CDR2 YYREEE come from the germline V gene (reference sequence). Trimming shortened V by 2 bases and J by 3 bases, and 23 bases separated the two germline ends. This CDR3 is built from 18 residues.